This entry features one TCR beta chain sequence. Its antigen remains unidentified. This sample is part of a study of T cell responses to AZD1222 COVID-19 vaccine. Study-wide points: Most donors were white British, females outnumbered males, and clonal diversity was possibly underestimated. Repertoire samples came only from after the peak T cell response.

This CDR3 comprises 13 residues. Germline V gene sequence: CDR1 LNHDA, CDR2 SQIVND (reference sequence). Trimming stripped 5 bases from V and 4 bases from J, with 11 bases between. The table came from immunoSEQ multiplex PCR; TCRdb's copy has only in-frame clones and leaves some out. The sample holds about 110,000 clones, 70% to 90% seen once. Sequenced here: peripheral blood, sampled 28 days after the second AZD1222 dose. The chain couples TRBV19 to TRBJ1-1; D is possibly TRBD1 (5 bases). This sequence originates from an adult who received the AZD1222 COVID-19 vaccine. CDR3 protein: CASSRQGITEAFF. CDR3 bases: TGTGCCAGTAGTCGGCAGGGCATCACTGAAGCTTTCTTT.